This T cell receptor beta chain was retrieved from a study of blood T cells in healthy people across ages. With a J-beta primer mix and a sample-barcoded 5' primer, a second PCR ran 7 to 11 cycles. TCRdb ran MiXCR on the 5' RACE reads and lists one entry per CDR3 protein. The sample records around 1,900,000 distinct CDR3 sequences, roughly two fifths being singletons. The CDR3 loop spans 12 amino acids. V was shortened by 6 bases and J by 13 bases, with 18 bases between the two germline ends. In regard to this clonotype: Its antigen is unknown.

Study observations and caveats: PBMC samples, being unsorted, prevented any conclusive comparison of naive and antigen-experienced cells. TCR beta diversity, measured per million T cells, fell in a roughly linear way with age. Long-lived donors had more naive CD4+ cells and higher diversity than aged donors.

The clonotype originates from a human donor in good health. The chain recombines TRBV12-3 or TRBV12-4 with TRBJ1-2; D gene unclear. The sample consisted of blood. CDR3: CASRTGSGVPTF. The CDR3 DNA sequence: TGTGCCAGCAGAACCGGGAGCGGTGTGCCCACCTTC.